This TCR beta chain was profiled in a study of T cell responses to AZD1222 COVID-19 vaccine. Study results and limitations: Regions 160-218 and 743-854 dominated among vaccine-associated CD4 TCRs spanning spike. Donors skewed white British and female; clonal diversity was possibly underestimated.

Trimming shortened V by 2 bases and J by 1 base, and 9 bases separated the two germline ends. Germline CDR1 reads SGDLS; CDR2 reads YYNGEE. This CDR3 is 14 amino acids long. As concerns this clone: What it binds is unknown.

TCRdb's table, derived via immunoSEQ multiplex PCR, lists solely in-frame clones and lacks some. Of about 100,000 clones listed, more than 70% were seen once; the top ten hold under 4.5%. This receptor was taken from an adult in good health. V is TRBV9 and J is TRBJ2-5; D gene ambiguous. This specimen consisted of peripheral blood, obtained on day 0 of MenACWY control vaccination. The CDR3 loop is CASSVGHTQETQYF. CDR3 nucleotide sequence: TGTGCCAGCAGCGTGGGTCACACCCAAGAGACCCAGTACTTC.